This record looks at one TCR beta chain sequence and its context. The data belong to a study of tumor-infiltrating lymphocytes in primary liver carcinoma. CDR3 length: 15 amino acids. The germline V gene encodes CDR1 MGHRA and CDR2 YSYEKL. The junction had 11 bases not matched to a gene; V was cut back by 0 bases and J by 10 bases. Constant-region priming of approximately 500 ng total RNA yielded TCR beta cDNA. Library construction for TCR beta comprised three nested multiplex PCR rounds performed with slightly modified ARM-PCR. TRBV1-TRBV30 forward primers paired with a C-beta reverse primer drove the first two PCR rounds, about 10 cycles each. TCRdb called the multiplex PCR reads again in MiXCR, with one record for every CDR3 protein. The table includes 95,000 to 150,000 distinct CDR3 sequences, less than 80% detected once. Bulk tissue was left unsorted, and RNA and DNA were co-extracted from roughly 20-30 mg of it.

The sequenced sample consisted of liver tumor tissue from sampling region 1. The subset denotes: tumor region T1, superior pole. The origin of this receptor is a woman in her sixties or seventies with primary liver carcinoma and hepatitis B virus infection. J is TRBJ2-7 and V is TRBV4-1; the match to TRBD2 covers 8 bases. The CDR3 DNA follows: TGCGCCAGCAGCCAAGATGGCGGGGGGCGCGACAAACAGTACTTC. Its translation: CASSQDGGGRDKQYF.